The next 18 T cell receptor beta chains were all read from a single sample in a study of long-term antiretroviral therapy in people with HIV (dated by TCRdb to about 2022). The immunoSEQ hsTCRB v3.0 assay was used at survey level resolution for TRB variable region sequencing. The source is immuneACCESS, and TCRdb retained only in-frame sequences with V and J called. Part of the clones is not carried over; for the studies checked, unresolved V genes explain less than half of this, and the remainder is unexplained. This sample is represented by about 7,200 clones; nearly 75% of them were singletons. Of the sample, 16% falls within the top ten clones. Specimen: unsorted PBMCs, collected approximately 0.9 years before starting antiretroviral therapy. These receptors came from a man aged 35-49 years with HIV.

The chain recombines TRBV18 with TRBJ2-6; D gene ambiguous. The CDR3 length is 17 residues. CDR1 is KGHSH, CDR2 LQKENI, per germline. The V gene lost 0 bases and the J gene lost 2 bases, with 11 bases spanning the gap. DNA of the CDR3: TGTGCCAGCTCACCACCGGAAGGGTACGCTGGGGCCAACGTCCTGACTTTC. Translation: CASSPPEGYAGANVLTF.

The chain recombines TRBV9 with TRBJ2-2; perhaps D is TRBD1 or TRBD2 (5 bases each). The length of the CDR3 is 16 residues. In germline, CDR1 is SGDLS, CDR2 YYNGEE. V lost 0 bases to trimming and J lost 5 bases, with 14 bases between them. The CDR3 coding sequence is TGTGCCAGCAGCGTAGGGAAGGGGAGCGGTACCGGGGAGCTGTTTTTT. Its translation: CASSVGKGSGTGELFF.

V gene TRBV30 combines with J gene TRBJ2-2; the D gene could be TRBD1 or TRBD2 (6 bases each). The CDR3 length is 14 residues. The germline CDR1 and CDR2 sequences are GTSNPN and SVGIG (reference sequence). Trimming removed 4 bases from V and 4 bases from J, with 13 bases in between. CDR3 region: CAWKRGAVTGELFF. CDR3 DNA: TGTGCCTGGAAAAGGGGGGCCGTCACCGGGGAGCTGTTTTTT.

V and J are TRBV11-2 and TRBJ1-6; D gene uncertain. The CDR3 totals 17 residues. V lost 1 base, J lost 4 bases, and 14 bases lay in between. Germline CDR1 and CDR2: SGHAT and FQNNGV. As DNA, the CDR3 is TGTGCCAGCAGCTTAGGAAGGGATTATCGGTATAATTCACCCCTCCACTTT. Its protein is CASSLGRDYRYNSPLHF.

The chain has TRBV30 and TRBJ1-4; TRBD1 matches 7 bases. Germline V gene data show CDR1 as GTSNPN and CDR2 as SVGIG (reference sequence). CDR3 length equals 13 residues. The J segment lost 2 bases and the V segment lost 3 bases, leaving 0 bases of the junction unmatched. The CDR3 sequence: CAWRTGTNEKLFF. The CDR3 coding sequence is TGTGCCTGGAGGACAGGGACTAATGAAAAACTGTTTTTT.

This clone has just a few counts. The J gene is TRBJ2-3, the V gene TRBV20-1; D tentatively reads TRBD1 or TRBD2 (5 bases each). There are 11 residues in the CDR3. Germline CDR1 and CDR2: DFQATT and SNEGSKA (reference sequence). V shed 0 bases and J shed 15 bases, with 13 bases lying between them. The CDR3 reads CSARDRWDEYF. DNA for the CDR3: TGCAGTGCTAGAGATAGGTGGGACGAATATTTT.

This clone came up a few times. The chain carries TRBV7-9 and TRBJ2-3; D not resolved. The CDR3 spans 12 residues. The V end lost 7 bases, the J end lost 7 bases, and 12 bases lay between the germline ends. Germline V lookup: CDR1 SEHNR, CDR2 FQNEAQ (reference sequence). Here the CDR3 reads CASTGFLHTQYF. The DNA for the CDR3 is TGTGCCAGCACGGGCTTTCTCCATACGCAGTATTTT.

The V gene is TRBV9, the J gene TRBJ2-7; 7 nucleotides agree with TRBD2. The germline gives CDR1 SGDLS, CDR2 YYNGEE. The CDR3 totals 15 residues. V gave up 3 bases and J gave up 5 bases; unmatched junction bases: 11. The CDR3 DNA sequence: TGTGCCAGCAGCGGAGCCCCCGGGACTACTAACGAGCAGTACTTC. Translation: CASSGAPGTTNEQYF.

The J gene is TRBJ2-1, the V gene TRBV7-8; 13 bases fit TRBD2. V lost 5 bases and J lost 5; bases outside the gene matches: 12. The germline V gene has CDR1 SGHVS and CDR2 FQNEAQ. The CDR3 sequence is 18 residues long. CDR3 protein: CASSHPETSGGMHNEQFF. CDR3 coding DNA: TGTGCCAGCAGCCACCCCGAGACTAGCGGGGGGATGCACAATGAGCAGTTCTTC.

The chain has TRBV18 and TRBJ1-5; 7 bases map to TRBD1. Germline assignment: CDR1 KGHSH and CDR2 LQKENI. The CDR3 runs to 18 residues. The J segment lost 4 bases and the V segment lost 5 bases, leaving 17 bases of the junction unmatched. CDR3 amino acids: CASSEDRTGGKENQPQHF. In nucleotides, the CDR3 is TGTGCCAGCTCAGAAGACCGGACAGGAGGAAAGGAGAATCAGCCCCAGCATTTT. The full variable domain, in which reference TRBV18 and TRBJ1-5 provide the parts outside the CDR3, is NAGVMQNPRHLVRRRGQEARLRCSPMKGHSHVYWYRQLPEEGLKFMVYLQKENIIDESGMPKERFSAEFPKEGPSILRIQQVVRGDSAAYFCASSEDRTGGKENQPQHFGDGTRLSIL.

The chain combines TRBV10-3 with TRBJ2-3, with D perhaps given as TRBD1 or TRBD2 (5 bases each). From germline, CDR1 is ENHRY and CDR2 SYGVKD. V dropped 6 bases and J dropped 4 bases, with 17 bases sitting between them. CDR3 length equals 15 residues. The CDR3 region has the DNA TGTGCCATCAGAGCCGGGGCGGTGGGATCAGATACGCAGTATTTT. Protein sequence: CAIRAGAVGSDTQYF.

The CDR3 region is CASSQPGQAIGADGYTF. CDR3 DNA sequence: TGCGCCAGCAGCCAACCGGGACAGGCGATAGGGGCGGATGGCTACACCTTC. The V call is TRBV4-1, the J call TRBJ1-2, with TRBD1 identical over 8 bases. Germline assignment: CDR1 MGHRA and CDR2 YSYEKL. J was trimmed by 6 bases and V by 2 bases; bases with no gene match: 14. There are 17 residues in the CDR3.

The V call is TRBV5-6, the J call TRBJ1-1; D is undetermined. The V end lost 2 bases, the J end lost 1 base, and 9 bases lay between the germline ends. CDR3 size: 14 residues. Germline assignment: CDR1 SGHDT and CDR2 YYEEEE. The CDR3 region has the DNA TGTGCCAGCAGCTTTCCCAGCCGGAACACTGAAGCTTTCTTT. Its protein is CASSFPSRNTEAFF. The whole variable domain, filled in from reference TRBV5-6 and TRBJ1-1, reads DAGVTQSPTHLIKTRGQQVTLRCSPKSGHDTVSWYQQALGQGPQFIFQYYEEEERQRGNFPDRFSGHQFPNYSSELNVNALLLGDSALYLCASSFPSRNTEAFFGQGTRLTVV.

This clone is a singleton in its sample. V and J are TRBV19 and TRBJ2-1; 9 bases are shared with TRBD2. The ends lost 3 bases at V and 2 bases at J; junction bases unmatched: 2. This CDR3 is built from 15 residues. Germline CDR1 is LNHDA and CDR2 is SQIVND (reference sequence). The CDR3 reads CASSMGGGAYNEQFF. The CDR3 bases are TGTGCCAGTAGTATGGGCGGGGGGGCCTACAATGAGCAGTTCTTC.

The V gene is TRBV11-2, the J gene TRBJ2-7; no clear D. CDR3 length: 13 amino acids. V was shortened by 1 base and J by 3 bases, with 7 bases between the two germline ends. Germline V gene sequence: CDR1 SGHAT, CDR2 FQNNGV. The chain's CDR3 is CASSLVRVYEQYF. The CDR3 DNA sequence: TGTGCCAGCAGCTTAGTTCGGGTCTACGAGCAGTACTTC.

V and J are TRBV7-8 and TRBJ2-7, with D uncertain. V was pared by 3 bases and J by 2 bases, with 8 bases between. CDR3 length: 13 residues. The V gene's germline CDR1 is SGHVS and CDR2 FQNEAQ. CDR3 in DNA: TGTGCCAGCAGCTTTGGGGTCGCCTACGAGCAGTACTTC. Translated, it gives CASSFGVAYEQYF.

The chain is built from TRBV5-1 and TRBJ2-7; tentatively, D is TRBD1 or TRBD2 (6 bases each). The V gene's germline CDR1 is SGHRS and CDR2 YFSETQ. Trimming removed 5 bases from V and 7 bases from J, with 19 bases in between. This CDR3 is 14 amino acids long. In DNA form, the CDR3 reads TGCGCCAGCAGTTCTCAGGGGACCCGGGAGGAGCAGTACTTC. It codes for CASSSQGTREEQYF.

The rearrangement joins TRBV4-3 to TRBJ2-7, with 9 bases aligning to TRBD1. Trimming removed 6 bases from V and 2 bases from J; junction bases left unmatched: 5. The CDR3 contains 14 residues. Germline V gene lookup returns CDR1 LGHNA and CDR2 YSLEER. CDR3 residues: CASRPGQGPYEQYF. The CDR3, as DNA: TGCGCCAGCAGGCCGGGACAGGGACCCTACGAGCAGTACTTC.